Detailed here is one T cell receptor (beta chain). Its antigen is unknown. This specimen belongs to a study of shared clonotypes between healthy human individuals. Overall study findings and caveats: Blood was the only sampled material, and tissue repertoires likely differ.

200 ng DNA, 30,000 to 35,000 T cell genomes, went into each sorted-subset replicate PCR. Profiling relied on immunoSEQ multiplex PCR, and the TCRdb table lists in-frame clones only, not all of them. The table has fewer than 1.4 million clones, 75% to 80% seen once. Per germline, CDR1 LGHNA and CDR2 YSLEER. V lost 2 bases to trimming and J lost 7 bases; unmatched junction nucleotides: 12. The CDR3 is 17 amino acids. V is TRBV4-3 and J is TRBJ2-7; 12 nucleotides match TRBD2. This clonotype was obtained from a young man in good health. Some clones in this sample may be carry-over from other donors' samples. The sequencing sample was made of memory CD4+ T cells from PBMCs. Stated subset: CD45RA-negative fraction. Here the CDR3 reads CASSQKWGLAGGYEQYF. CDR3 DNA sequence: TGCGCCAGCAGCCAAAAGTGGGGCCTAGCGGGAGGGTATGAGCAGTACTTC.